Shown below are 24 T cell receptor beta chains from a single sample sequenced in a study of blood T cell repertoires in COVID-19. TCRdb's copy holds only in-frame clones and misses some; the assay was immunoSEQ multiplex PCR. The table includes some 220,000 clones, around 80% detected once. The sequenced sample consisted of peripheral blood. The source is a human donor in a cohort sampled during active COVID-19.

V gene TRBV4-1 combines with J gene TRBJ1-4, with 9 bases lining up with TRBD1. The CDR3 totals 14 residues. The V gene's germline CDR1 is MGHRA and CDR2 YSYEKL. The J segment lost 12 bases and the V segment lost 0 bases, leaving 5 bases of the junction unmatched. Here the CDR3 DNA reads TGCGCCAGCAGCCAAGATAATCGGGACAGGGAACTGTTTTTT. Its protein product is CASSQDNRDRELFF.

This clone is a singleton in its sample. The chain carries TRBV7-6 and TRBJ1-2; 8 positions agree with TRBD1. CDR3 size: 13 residues. CDR1 and CDR2 (germline): SGHVS, FNYEAQ. Trimming took 5 bases from V and 14 from J; bases not matched to a gene: 13. Here the CDR3 reads CASSRDRSGNPTF. CDR3 DNA sequence: TGTGCCAGCAGCCGGGACAGGAGTGGAAATCCTACCTTC.

The chain joins TRBV27 to TRBJ2-7; D is perhaps TRBD2 (7 bases). This CDR3 comprises 14 residues. The germline CDR1 and CDR2 sequences are MNHEY and SMNVEV (reference sequence). Between the trimmed V and J ends, which lost 6 bases and 7 bases, there was a span of 19 bases. The CDR3 sequence is CASRVFLRGGEQYF. For the CDR3, the DNA is TGTGCCAGCAGGGTCTTCTTAAGGGGGGGTGAGCAGTACTTC.

The V and J genes are TRBV11-2 and TRBJ2-5; the D gene is possibly TRBD2 (5 bases). Trimming removed 2 bases at V and 4 bases at J, with 8 bases between. The CDR3 contains 13 residues. From germline, CDR1 is SGHAT and CDR2 FQNNGV. The CDR3 is CASSLSGLETQYF. For the CDR3, the DNA is TGTGCCAGCAGCTTAAGTGGACTAGAGACCCAGTACTTC.

The table lists this clone with a few counts. The chain uses TRBV28 and TRBJ2-7; 12 nucleotides line up with TRBD2. The germline CDR1 and CDR2 sequences are MDHEN and SYDVKM. J was trimmed by 0 bases and V by 5 bases; bases with no gene match: 5. There are 16 residues in the CDR3. CDR3: CASSITSGRTSYEQYF. In DNA form, the CDR3 reads TGTGCCAGCAGTATTACTAGCGGGAGGACCTCCTACGAGCAGTACTTC.

The chain combines TRBV3-1 (or the pseudogene TRBV3-2) with TRBJ1-6; 7 bases align to TRBD1. The CDR3 contains 16 residues. From germline, CDR1 is LGHDT and CDR2 YNNKEL (reference sequence). The junction had 10 bases not matched to a gene; V was cut back by 4 bases and J by 7 bases. CDR3 DNA: TGTGCCAGCAGCCCCGACCCGGGACAGCTGAATTCACCCCTCCACTTT. This gives the protein CASSPDPGQLNSPLHF.

This rearrangement joins TRBV6-5 to TRBJ1-1; D remains unclear. The CDR3 spans 12 residues. Trimming removed 5 bases from V and 4 bases from J, with 8 bases in between. From germline, CDR1 is MNHEY and CDR2 SVGAGI. The CDR3 nucleotides are TGTGCCAGCAGTAACGGACTCACTGAAGCTTTCTTT. Encoded protein: CASSNGLTEAFF.

The chain combines TRBV6-6 with TRBJ2-7, with D possibly being TRBD2 (7 bases). The CDR3 is 15 residues long. V was trimmed by 7 bases and J by 6 bases, leaving 22 bases between them. In germline, CDR1 is MNHNY, CDR2 SVGAGI (reference sequence). CDR3 in amino acids: CASNYGGRILREQYF. The CDR3 nucleotides read TGTGCCAGCAACTACGGGGGGCGCATCCTCCGCGAGCAGTACTTC.

V is TRBV7-3 and J is TRBJ1-1, with 8 bases aligning to TRBD1. With V trimmed by 5 bases and J by 4 bases, 6 bases remained unmatched. This CDR3 is built from 14 residues. Germline lookup yields CDR1 SGHTA and CDR2 FQGTGA. The CDR3 DNA is TGTGCCAGCAGCGCCCAGGGGGCGGGCACTGAAGCTTTCTTT. It yields the protein CASSAQGAGTEAFF.

The table lists this clone with a few counts. J is TRBJ1-2 and V is TRBV5-6; unclear D gene. The ends were cut back, 0 bases at V and 5 bases at J, with 5 bases in the middle. Germline CDR1 reads SGHDT; CDR2 reads YYEEEE. The CDR3 runs 12 residues. The CDR3 region has the DNA TGTGCCAGCAGCTTGGCGGGGTATGGCTACACCTTC. Translating gives CASSLAGYGYTF.

This clone occurred many times. The CDR3: CAVANRGRIGELFF. The CDR3, as DNA: TGTGCCGTCGCAAACAGGGGAAGGATCGGGGAGCTGTTTTTT. V usage is TRBV6-5 and J usage is TRBJ2-2; 7 nucleotides match TRBD1. V was pared by 11 bases and J by 7 bases, with 13 bases of the junction left unmatched. The CDR3 sequence is 14 residues long. Germline assignment: CDR1 MNHEY and CDR2 SVGAGI.

The CDR3 DNA sequence: TGCGCCAGCAGCTCGGAGGGGGGGCGCGAGACCCAGTACTTC. Translation gives CASSSEGGRETQYF. The J gene is TRBJ2-5, the V gene TRBV5-1, with TRBD2 as a possible D gene (7 bases). Germline V lookup: CDR1 SGHRS, CDR2 YFSETQ. The CDR3 consists of 14 residues. V was cut by 3 bases and J by 5 bases, with 14 bases left in between.

This clone appeared a single time. The V call is TRBV27, the J call TRBJ1-2; 7 nucleotides match TRBD1. Germline CDR1 MNHEY, CDR2 SMNVEV (reference sequence). Trimming removed 10 bases from V and 4 bases from J; junction bases left unmatched: 12. The CDR3 runs 14 residues. CDR3 loop: CAKLSSGGIYGYTF. The DNA for the CDR3 is TGTGCCAAACTCTCTTCAGGGGGTATCTATGGCTACACCTTC.

The V call is TRBV2, the J call TRBJ2-2; no clear D. The germline V gene encodes CDR1 SNHLY and CDR2 FYNNEI. This CDR3 comprises 15 residues. Trimming left V 8 bases short and J 0 bases short, with 13 bases between. DNA of the CDR3: TGTGCCAGCGTGGGTCAGGCATCGAACACCGGGGAGCTGTTTTTT. Its protein is CASVGQASNTGELFF.

J is TRBJ2-2 and V is TRBV6-5, with D possibly matching TRBD1 (6 bases). Germline loops: CDR1 MNHEY, CDR2 SVGAGI. This CDR3 is built from 15 residues. V was shortened by 7 bases and J by 1 base, with 13 bases between the two germline ends. The CDR3 protein is CASNRQAMNTGELFF. For the CDR3, the DNA is TGTGCCAGCAACCGACAGGCGATGAACACCGGGGAGCTGTTTTTT.

The chain carries TRBV6-6 and TRBJ1-4, with 7 nucleotides matching TRBD1. With 4 bases clipped from V and 5 bases from J, the junction kept 4 bases outside the gene matches. Germline values: CDR1 MNHNY, CDR2 SVGAGI (reference sequence). The CDR3 spans 14 residues. CDR3 amino acids: CASSSLGQNEKLFF. The CDR3 bases are TGTGCCAGCAGTTCCTTGGGACAGAATGAAAAACTGTTTTTT.

This clone was seen a single time. The chain has TRBV7-2 and TRBJ1-1; D uncertain. V gave up 5 bases and J gave up 7 bases, with 8 bases separating them. The CDR3 length is 11 residues. Germline assignment: CDR1 SGHTA and CDR2 FQGNSA. In nucleotides, the CDR3 is TGTGCCAGCAGCCTCTCCCTTGAAGCTTTCTTT. This encodes CASSLSLEAFF.

V and J are TRBV9 and TRBJ2-5; 9 nucleotides agree with TRBD2. J was trimmed by 0 bases and V by 3 bases; bases with no gene match: 6. The CDR3 has 16 amino acids. The germline V gene encodes CDR1 SGDLS and CDR2 YYNGEE. CDR3 in DNA: TGTGCCAGCAGCGGATCTAGCGGGGCAAACCAAGAGACCCAGTACTTC. Amino acids: CASSGSSGANQETQYF.

V usage is TRBV6-6 and J usage is TRBJ2-5; D remains unclear. V was cut by 8 bases and J by 5 bases, with 9 bases left in between. The CDR3 is 11 residues long. The germline CDR1 and CDR2 sequences are MNHNY and SVGAGI (reference sequence). The CDR3 bases are TGTGCCAGCCGCCTTGAGGAGACCCAGTACTTC. Encoded protein: CASRLEETQYF.

V gene TRBV28 combines with J gene TRBJ1-1; D is perhaps TRBD1 (5 bases). Trimming left V 5 bases short and J 2 bases short, with 12 bases between. In germline, CDR1 is MDHEN, CDR2 SYDVKM. The CDR3 extends over 14 amino acids. The chain's CDR3 is CASSPLGHNTEAFF. The CDR3 DNA reads TGTGCCAGCAGTCCCCTGGGGCACAACACTGAAGCTTTCTTT.

V is TRBV24-1 and J is TRBJ2-5, with 10 bases matching TRBD1. CDR1 is KGHDR and CDR2 is SFDVKD in the germline V gene. The CDR3 sequence is 16 residues long. Trimming cost V 4 bases and J 4 bases; bases outside gene matches: 8. CDR3 bases: TGTGCCACCAGTGACCCGGGACAGGGGTTGCGAGAGACCCAGTACTTC. It codes for CATSDPGQGLRETQYF.

This chain connects TRBV20-1 to TRBJ1-2, with D unclear. Germline V gives CDR1 DFQATT, CDR2 SNEGSKA (reference sequence). The CDR3 totals 12 residues. V shed 3 bases and J shed 0 bases, with 5 bases lying between them. The CDR3 bases are TGCAGTGCTAGTCAGTCTAACTATGGCTACACCTTC. Its translation: CSASQSNYGYTF.

The chain carries TRBV4-3 and TRBJ2-2; possible D gene TRBD1, 7 bases. Germline V gene lookup returns CDR1 LGHNA and CDR2 YSLEER. V was cut by 3 bases and J by 5 bases, with 16 bases left in between. The CDR3 length is 16 residues. DNA for the CDR3: TGCGCCAGCAGCCAGGAGGGGGCCCGGTCGACCGGGGAGCTGTTTTTT. It translates to CASSQEGARSTGELFF.

CDR3 sequence: CASNGRGQSTDTQYF. Here the CDR3 DNA reads TGTGCCAGCAACGGAAGGGGACAGAGCACAGATACGCAGTATTTT. V usage is TRBV6-5 and J usage is TRBJ2-3; TRBD1 agrees at 7 bases. Germline loops: CDR1 MNHEY, CDR2 SVGAGI. CDR3 size: 15 residues. Trimming cost V 7 bases and J 0 bases; bases outside gene matches: 7.